This T cell receptor (beta chain) appears in the sequencing data of a study of T cells after yellow fever vaccination. TCRdb redid the calling of the 5' RACE reads with MiXCR, one entry per CDR3 protein. Of 80,000 to 100,000 distinct CDR3 sequences listed, roughly 9% are singletons. Germline assignment: CDR1 SGHTA and CDR2 FQGTGA. This CDR3 has 17 amino acids. V was clipped by 3 bases and J by 7 bases; unmatched bases: 14. This clonotype was counted a few times. The sequence was collected from a man younger than 30 who received the YFV17D yellow fever vaccine. The V gene is TRBV7-3, the J gene TRBJ2-1; TRBD1 agrees at 8 bases. Specimen: CD8+ T cells not binding an NS4B(214-222) dextramer, sorted from PBMCs, collected more than 13 days after the first yellow fever vaccination. CDR3 sequence reads: CASSFRPDRGEKNEQFF. The CDR3 nucleotides are TGTGCCAGCAGCTTCCGCCCCGACAGGGGAGAAAAGAATGAGCAGTTCTTC.